The rows below give T cell receptor beta chains drawn from one sample of a study of control samples from healthy donors and cancer patients. The method was immunoSEQ multiplex PCR; TCRdb's version includes in-frame clones alone and lacks a portion of them. The table has roughly 100,000 clones, about 89% seen once. Source material: blood. The receptors originated from a young man in good health. CDR3s include the opening cysteine and the closing phenylalanine or tryptophan. D genes are given only for firm matches. Only some rows state a clone size, as once, few, many or a class for expanded clones.

clone_size j_call v_call d_call cdr3_nt cdr3_aa
. TRBJ2-3 TRBV5-1 TRBD1 TGCGCCAGCAGCCCAGGGACAGGGAGAGATACGCAGTATTTT CASSPGTGRDTQYF
. TRBJ1-4 TRBV15 . TGTGCCACCAGCAAATATACTGCAACTAATGAAAAACTGTTTTTT CATSKYTATNEKLFF
. TRBJ2-1 TRBV11-2 . TGTGCCAGCAGCCCCCTCGGGGGAGCCAATGAGCAGTTCTTC CASSPLGGANEQFF
. TRBJ1-6 TRBV9 TRBD1 TGTGCCAGCAGCGTAGAGGGGGCAGGATCACCCCTCCACTTT CASSVEGAGSPLHF
. TRBJ2-1 TRBV7-6 . TGTGCCAGCAGCACCCGGAAAATACAGGGCAATGAGCAGTTCTTC CASSTRKIQGNEQFF
. TRBJ1-2 TRBV2 . TGTGCCAGCAGGACAGATAACTATGGCTACACCTTC CASRTDNYGYTF
. TRBJ2-7 TRBV11-2 . TGTGCCAGCAGCTTAGTTTCCGCGTACGAGCAGTACTTC CASSLVSAYEQYF
medium-sized TRBJ2-3 TRBV6-2/TRBV6-3 TRBD2 TGTGCCAGCAGTGGAAGAGCGGGGGTCCTCACAGATACGCAGTATTTT CASSGRAGVLTDTQYF
. TRBJ1-2 TRBV19 . TGTGCCAGTACCGAAGGGTCTACTAGACACTATGGCTACACCTTC CASTEGSTRHYGYTF
. TRBJ1-1 TRBV5-6 . TGTGCCAGCAGCTTGGTAACAGGGTCAGCGTCTGAAGCTTTCTTT CASSLVTGSASEAFF
. TRBJ1-1 TRBV6-1 . TGTGCCAGCAGTGAATGGGCTAAGAACACTGAAGCTTTCTTT CASSEWAKNTEAFF